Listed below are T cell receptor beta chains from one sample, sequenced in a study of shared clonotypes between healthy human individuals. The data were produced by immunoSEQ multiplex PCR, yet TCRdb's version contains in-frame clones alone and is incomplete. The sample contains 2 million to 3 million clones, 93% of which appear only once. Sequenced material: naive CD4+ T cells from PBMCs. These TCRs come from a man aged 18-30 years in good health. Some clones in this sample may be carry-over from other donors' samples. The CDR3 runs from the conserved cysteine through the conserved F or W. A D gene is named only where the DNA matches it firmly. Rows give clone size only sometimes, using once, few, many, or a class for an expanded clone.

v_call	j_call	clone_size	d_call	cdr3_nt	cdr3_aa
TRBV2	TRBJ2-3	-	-	TGTGCCAGCAGGCCCGCCCGACTGGATACGCAGTATTTT	CASRPARLDTQYF
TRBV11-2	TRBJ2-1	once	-	TGTGCCAGCAGCCCCCTCCAAGGGACCCACAATGAGCAGTTCTTC	CASSPLQGTHNEQFF
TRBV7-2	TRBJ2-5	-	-	TGTGCCAGCAGAACAACAAGGGGACCCCAAGAGACCCAGTACTTC	CASRTTRGPQETQYF
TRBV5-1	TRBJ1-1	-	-	TGCGCCAGCAGCTTGGCCGGGCAGGGGAACACTGAAGCTTTCTTT	CASSLAGQGNTEAFF
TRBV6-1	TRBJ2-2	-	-	TGTGCCGGGAGAAAGGTGGCCGGGGAGCTGTTTTTT	CAGRKVAGELFF
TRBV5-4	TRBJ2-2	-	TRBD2	TGTGCCAGCAGCTTGGCTCTAGCGGGAACCGGGGAGCTGTTTTTT	CASSLALAGTGELFF
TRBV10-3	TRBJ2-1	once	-	TGTGCCAACAGGGGAGGAGGGGATGAGCAGTTCTTC	CANRGGGDEQFF
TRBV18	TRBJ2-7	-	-	TGTGCCAGCTCACCCATACAGGGAGTAAGGTACGAGCAGTACTTC	CASSPIQGVRYEQYF
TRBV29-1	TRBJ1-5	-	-	TGCAGCGTTGTTGGGGGCCCGAATCAGCCCCAGCATTTT	CSVVGGPNQPQHF
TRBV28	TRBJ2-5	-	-	TGTGCCAGCAGTTTGCACAGCCAAGAGACCCAGTACTTC	CASSLHSQETQYF
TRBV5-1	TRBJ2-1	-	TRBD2	TGCGCCAGCAGCTTGGGGCTAGCGGGAGGGCCTGGGTACAATGAGCAGTTCTTC	CASSLGLAGGPGYNEQFF
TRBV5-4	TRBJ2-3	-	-	TGTGCCAGCAGCTTGGCCAAATTTGAATCCCCAACTAGGAGTACGCAGTATTTT	CASSLAKFESPTRSTQYF
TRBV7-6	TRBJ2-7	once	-	TGTGCCAGCAGCTTAGATCGGAAAGAGCAGTACTTC	CASSLDRKEQYF
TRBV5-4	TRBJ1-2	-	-	TGTGCCCCTGGAGGGCCCAACTATGGCTACACCTTC	CAPGGPNYGYTF
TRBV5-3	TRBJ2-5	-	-	TGTGCCAGAAGCTGGCCAGTAGGCTTGCAAGAGACCCAGTACTTC	CARSWPVGLQETQYF
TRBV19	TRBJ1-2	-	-	TGTGCCAGTAGTATCTCCGGGACACGCTATTATGGCTACACCTTC	CASSISGTRYYGYTF
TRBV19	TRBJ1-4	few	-	TGTGCCAGACGCGAAGGGGATGGGGATGAAAAACTGTTTTTT	CARREGDGDEKLFF
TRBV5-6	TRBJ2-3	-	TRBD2	TGTGCCAGCAGCTTGCTACTAGCGGGGGCCCCAGATACGCAGTATTTT	CASSLLLAGAPDTQYF
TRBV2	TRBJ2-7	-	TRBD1	TGTGCCAGTACAGGGGACAAGCATTACGAGCAGTACTTC	CASTGDKHYEQYF
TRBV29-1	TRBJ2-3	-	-	TGCAGCGCCTCCGGGGGCTCAGATACGCAGTATTTT	CSASGGSDTQYF
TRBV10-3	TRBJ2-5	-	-	TGTGCCATCAGCGTTTTGGGGGGAGGCGAAGAGACCCAGTACTTC	CAISVLGGGEETQYF
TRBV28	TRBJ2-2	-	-	TGTGCCAGCAGTCCGACCTTCGCCGGGGAGCTGTTTTTT	CASSPTFAGELFF
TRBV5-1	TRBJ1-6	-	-	TGCGCCAGCAGCCCGGACATCTCGAGATCACCCCTCCACTTT	CASSPDISRSPLHF
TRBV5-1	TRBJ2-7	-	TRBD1	TGCGCCAGCAGCATGAGGGGACAGAACGAGCAGTACTTC	CASSMRGQNEQYF
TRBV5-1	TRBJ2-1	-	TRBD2	TGCGCCAGCAGCCGGGGGGAACGGGAGGGATACAATGAGCAGTTCTTC	CASSRGEREGYNEQFF
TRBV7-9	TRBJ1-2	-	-	TGTGCCAGCAGCTTAGAAGACGGGAACTATGGCTACACCTTC	CASSLEDGNYGYTF
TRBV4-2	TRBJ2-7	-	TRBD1	TGTGCCAGCAGCCAAGAATCCCCCGGGACAGGGGACGAGCAGTACTTC	CASSQESPGTGDEQYF
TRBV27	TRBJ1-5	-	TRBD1	TGTGCCAGCAGTCCTACCTACGGACAGGGACAGGGCAATCAGCCCCAGCATTTT	CASSPTYGQGQGNQPQHF
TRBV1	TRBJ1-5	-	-	TGCACCAGCAGCCAAGATAACAGGCCGGACAATCAGCCCCAGCATTTT	CTSSQDNRPDNQPQHF
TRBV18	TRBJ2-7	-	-	TGTGCCAGCTCACTTACCGGGACGGGGGACTACGAGCAGTACTTC	CASSLTGTGDYEQYF
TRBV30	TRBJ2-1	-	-	TGTGCCTGGAGTGTAGCCGGGGGCAATGAGCAGTTCTTC	CAWSVAGGNEQFF
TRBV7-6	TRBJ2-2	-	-	TGTGCCAGCAGCTTTCGGTCCGAGACCACCGGGGAGCTGTTTTTT	CASSFRSETTGELFF
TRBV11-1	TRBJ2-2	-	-	TGTGCCAGCAGCTTCAGACAGGGAGGCACCGGGGAGCTGTTTTTT	CASSFRQGGTGELFF
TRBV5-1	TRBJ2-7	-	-	TGCGCCAGCAGCTTGGTTGCAGGGTCCCACGAGCAGTACTTC	CASSLVAGSHEQYF
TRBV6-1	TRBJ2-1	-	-	TGTGCCAGCAGTGTCTCCGATTTTTCCTACAATGAGCAGTTCTTC	CASSVSDFSYNEQFF